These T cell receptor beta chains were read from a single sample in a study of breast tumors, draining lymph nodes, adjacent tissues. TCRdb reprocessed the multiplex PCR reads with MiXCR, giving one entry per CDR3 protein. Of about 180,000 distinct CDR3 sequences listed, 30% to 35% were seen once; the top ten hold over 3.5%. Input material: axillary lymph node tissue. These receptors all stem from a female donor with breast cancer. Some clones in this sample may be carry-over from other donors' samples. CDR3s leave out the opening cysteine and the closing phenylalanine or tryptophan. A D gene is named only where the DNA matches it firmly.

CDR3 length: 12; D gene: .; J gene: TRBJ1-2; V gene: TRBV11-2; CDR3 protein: ASSLGFGVYGYT
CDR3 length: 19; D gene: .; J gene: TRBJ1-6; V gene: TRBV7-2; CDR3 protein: ASSLNAAYRVVGSYNSPLH
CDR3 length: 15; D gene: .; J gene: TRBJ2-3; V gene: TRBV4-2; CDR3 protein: ASSQDGAGSSTDTQY
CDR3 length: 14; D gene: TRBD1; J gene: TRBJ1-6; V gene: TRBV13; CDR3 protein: ASRNQEGTVNSPLH
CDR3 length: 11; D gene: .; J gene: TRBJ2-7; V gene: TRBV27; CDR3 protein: ASSAFASYEQY
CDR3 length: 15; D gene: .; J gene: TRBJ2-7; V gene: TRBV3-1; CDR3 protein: ASSQPEGGTHSYEQY
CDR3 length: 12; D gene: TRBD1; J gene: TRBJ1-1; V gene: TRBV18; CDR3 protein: ASSLGQGLTEAF
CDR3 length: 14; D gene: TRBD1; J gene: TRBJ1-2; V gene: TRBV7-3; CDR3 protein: ASSLAGTGGDYGYT
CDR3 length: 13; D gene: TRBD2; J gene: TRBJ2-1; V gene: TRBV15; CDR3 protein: ATSRVGGSRDEQF
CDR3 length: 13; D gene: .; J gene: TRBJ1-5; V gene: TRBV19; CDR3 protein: ASSIMGSGNQPQH
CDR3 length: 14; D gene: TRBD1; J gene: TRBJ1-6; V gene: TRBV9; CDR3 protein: ASSGGQGASNSPLH
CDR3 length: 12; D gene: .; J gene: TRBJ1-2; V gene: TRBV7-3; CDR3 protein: ASSWGANGEGYT
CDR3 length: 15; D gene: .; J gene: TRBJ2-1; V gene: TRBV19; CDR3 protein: ASSMVNLGLYPDEQL
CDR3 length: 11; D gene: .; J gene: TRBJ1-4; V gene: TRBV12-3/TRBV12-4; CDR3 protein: ASSLGGSEKLF
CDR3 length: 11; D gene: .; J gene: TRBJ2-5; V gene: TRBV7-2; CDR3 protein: ASSLLVSETQY
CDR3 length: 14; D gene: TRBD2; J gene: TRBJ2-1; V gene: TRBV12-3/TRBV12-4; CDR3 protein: ASSDRGGASYNEQF
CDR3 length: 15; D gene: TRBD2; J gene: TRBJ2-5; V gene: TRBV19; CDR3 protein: ASSIVPSGLSQETQY
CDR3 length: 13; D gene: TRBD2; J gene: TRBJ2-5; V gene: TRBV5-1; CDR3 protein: ASSFSGGAEETQY
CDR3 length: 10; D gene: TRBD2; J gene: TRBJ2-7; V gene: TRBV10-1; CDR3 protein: ASSDAGDEQY
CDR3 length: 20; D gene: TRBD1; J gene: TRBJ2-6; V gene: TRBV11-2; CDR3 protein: ASSLDSSRDRGLNSGANVLT
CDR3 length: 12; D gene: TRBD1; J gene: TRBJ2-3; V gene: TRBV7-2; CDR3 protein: ASSSGQSTDTQY
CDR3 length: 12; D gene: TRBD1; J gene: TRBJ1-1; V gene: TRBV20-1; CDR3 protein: SDRTGGMNTEAF
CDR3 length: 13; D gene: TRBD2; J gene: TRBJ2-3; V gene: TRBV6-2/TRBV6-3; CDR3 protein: ASRHWDYRTDTQY
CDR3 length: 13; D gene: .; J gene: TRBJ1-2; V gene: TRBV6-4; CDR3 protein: ASSQFDPPHNGYT
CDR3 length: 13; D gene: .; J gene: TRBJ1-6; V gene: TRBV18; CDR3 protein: ASSPPDRHNSPLH
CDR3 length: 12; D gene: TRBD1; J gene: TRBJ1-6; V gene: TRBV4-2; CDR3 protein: ASSQSAGQSPLH
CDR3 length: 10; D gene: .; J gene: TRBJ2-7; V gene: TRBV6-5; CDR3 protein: ASSYGASEQY
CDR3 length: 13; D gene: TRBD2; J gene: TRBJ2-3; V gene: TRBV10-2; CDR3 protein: ASSISSGGVHTQY
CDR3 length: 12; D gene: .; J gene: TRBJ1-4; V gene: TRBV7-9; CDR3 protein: ASSQGKTNEKLF
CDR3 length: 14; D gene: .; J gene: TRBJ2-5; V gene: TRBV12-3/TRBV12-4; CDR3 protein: ASSLGRISSQETQY
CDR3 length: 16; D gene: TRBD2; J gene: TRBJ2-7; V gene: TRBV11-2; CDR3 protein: ASSLGYVYAGGGYEQY
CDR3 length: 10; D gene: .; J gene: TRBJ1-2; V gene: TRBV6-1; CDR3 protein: ASSEAGDGYT
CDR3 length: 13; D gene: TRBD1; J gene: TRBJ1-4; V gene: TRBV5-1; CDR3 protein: ASSRQGSTNEKLF